The 15 T cell receptor beta chains in this list originate from one sample, sequenced in a study of control samples from healthy donors and cancer patients. Some clones are missing from TCRdb's copy, which holds only in-frame ones; the method was immunoSEQ multiplex PCR. The data show approximately 140,000 clones, more than 80% seen once. The sample was blood. These receptors were obtained from a man between 18 and 35 years old in good health.

This chain joins TRBV11-1 and TRBJ2-1; D uncertain. V dropped 1 base and J dropped 3 bases, with 4 bases sitting between them. Germline CDR1 reads SGHAT; CDR2 reads FQDESV (reference sequence). This CDR3 has 13 residues. This chain's CDR3 is CASSLENYNEQFF. The DNA of the CDR3 is TGTGCCAGCAGCTTAGAGAACTACAATGAGCAGTTCTTC.

J is TRBJ1-1 and V is TRBV12-5; D might be TRBD1 (5 bases). V dropped 5 bases and J dropped 7 bases, with 17 bases sitting between them. The CDR3 totals 14 residues. The germline V gene has CDR1 LGHNT and CDR2 FRNRAP. The CDR3: CASGPLQGPIEAFF. The CDR3 DNA reads TGTGCTAGTGGTCCCCTCCAGGGCCCCATTGAAGCTTTCTTT.

This clone has only a few counts. This CDR3 reads CASSLGRGVSQETQYF. The CDR3 DNA is TGTGCCAGCAGCTTAGGGCGGGGGGTGTCTCAAGAGACCCAGTACTTC. The chain couples TRBV7-7 to TRBJ2-5, with 8 nucleotides matching TRBD2. The CDR3 runs to 16 residues. J was trimmed by 2 bases and V by 1 base; bases with no gene match: 6. Germline V gene sequence: CDR1 SSHAT, CDR2 FNYEAQ (reference sequence).

The chain combines TRBV29-1 with TRBJ1-1, with 7 bases fitting TRBD1. The CDR3 has 13 residues. Germline V gene lookup returns CDR1 SQVTM and CDR2 ANQGSEA. V lost 5 bases, J lost 3 bases, and 6 bases stayed unmatched. CDR3 coding DNA: TGCAGCGTTCGGGACAGCCACTACACTGAAGCTTTCTTT. It specifies CSVRDSHYTEAFF.

The chain uses TRBV7-3 and TRBJ2-3, with no clear D. The CDR3 is made up of 15 amino acids. The germline gives CDR1 SGHTA, CDR2 FQGTGA. V lost 5 bases and J lost 4, with 16 bases in between. In nucleotides, the CDR3 is TGTGCCAGCAGCCCCCAGTTTTCACGACCAGATACGCAGTATTTT. As protein: CASSPQFSRPDTQYF.

The chain carries TRBV5-1 and TRBJ1-1; the D gene is possibly TRBD1 (5 bases). The germline V gene has CDR1 SGHRS and CDR2 YFSETQ. The CDR3 has 13 residues. Trimming left V 2 bases short and J 4 bases short, with 9 bases between. The DNA for the CDR3 is TGCGCCAGCAGCTTCGGGGGGGTCACTGAAGCTTTCTTT. It translates to CASSFGGVTEAFF. Together with reference TRBV5-1 and TRBJ1-1, the CDR3 gives the full variable domain: KAGVTQTPRYLIKTRGQQVTLSCSPISGHRSVSWYQQTPGQGLQFLFEYFSETQRNKGNFPGRFSGRQFSNSRSEMNVSTLELGDSALYLCASSFGGVTEAFFGQGTRLTVV.

The CDR3 loop is CASSSPGAESTDTQYF. The CDR3 region has the DNA TGTGCCAGCAGCTCCCCCGGGGCGGAAAGCACAGATACGCAGTATTTT. The chain joins TRBV7-3 to TRBJ2-3, with D perhaps given as TRBD1 or TRBD2 (5 bases each). The CDR3 runs 16 residues. The V end was cut by 4 bases, the J end by 0 bases, with 14 bases between. Germline values: CDR1 SGHTA, CDR2 FQGTGA.

This chain connects TRBV19 to TRBJ2-2; tentative D call: TRBD1 (6 bases). The CDR3 contains 17 residues. Germline lookup yields CDR1 LNHDA and CDR2 SQIVND (reference sequence). V lost 6 bases to trimming and J lost 0 bases, with 17 bases between them. The DNA of the CDR3 is TGTGCCAGTAGCATCCAGGGGATTGCGACGAACACCGGGGAGCTGTTTTTT. Protein sequence: CASSIQGIATNTGELFF.

This rearrangement joins TRBV7-2 to TRBJ1-6; D not resolved. V was pared by 5 bases and J by 11 bases, with 10 bases between. Per the germline V gene, CDR1 is SGHTA and CDR2 is FQGNSA. The CDR3 has 12 residues. Written as DNA, the CDR3 is TGTGCCAGCAGCCGCGGGGATACACCCCTCCACTTT. Amino acid sequence: CASSRGDTPLHF.

In this sample, this clone turned up many times. This rearrangement joins TRBV15 to TRBJ2-7, with a weak D call TRBD2 (5 bases). V was clipped by 0 bases and J by 7 bases, with 7 bases between them. This CDR3 is built from 12 residues. Germline V gives CDR1 LNHNV, CDR2 YYDKDF (reference sequence). The CDR3 region has the DNA TGTGCCACCAGCAGAGATCGGGGTGAGCAGTACTTC. Encoded protein: CATSRDRGEQYF.

The chain couples TRBV5-1 to TRBJ1-6, with 9 positions matching TRBD1. Germline V CDR1 and CDR2: SGHRS, YFSETQ. Losses at the gene ends were 4 bases for V and 11 bases for J; bases not matched to a gene: 10. The CDR3 runs 15 residues. The CDR3 DNA sequence: TGCGCCAGCAGCGCCGGACAGGGGCGAACGGCACCCCTCCACTTT. This gives the protein CASSAGQGRTAPLHF.

The genes are TRBV19 and TRBJ1-3; D is perhaps TRBD1 (6 bases). Looked up from germline, CDR1 is LNHDA and CDR2 is SQIVND (reference sequence). The length of the CDR3 is 15 residues. V shed 4 bases and J shed 0 bases, with 10 bases lying between them. Here the CDR3 reads CASSRDIGSGNTIYF. As DNA, the CDR3 is TGTGCCAGTAGTAGGGACATCGGCTCTGGAAACACCATATATTTT.

This chain joins TRBV5-4 and TRBJ2-3, with D unresolved. The germline V gene encodes CDR1 SGHNT and CDR2 YYREEE (reference sequence). The ends were cut back, 3 bases at V and 2 bases at J, with 7 bases in the middle. The CDR3 covers 13 residues. This CDR3 is CASSSYITDTQYF. The CDR3 DNA sequence: TGTGCCAGCAGCTCATATATCACAGATACGCAGTATTTT.

The chain links TRBV3-1 (or the pseudogene TRBV3-2) to TRBJ1-2, with D perhaps matching TRBD1 (6 bases). Germline V CDR1 and CDR2: LGHDT, YNNKEL (reference sequence). With 4 bases removed from V and 1 base from J, the gap between germline ends came to 10 bases. The CDR3 spans 14 residues. The CDR3 protein is CASSRGGGNYGYTF. CDR3 in DNA: TGTGCCAGCAGCCGAGGAGGGGGTAACTATGGCTACACCTTC.

The chain uses TRBV6-1 and TRBJ2-5; TRBD1 is a possible D gene (6 bases). The CDR3 extends over 13 amino acids. Germline V gene data show CDR1 as MNHNS and CDR2 as SASEGT. Deletions cut 1 base from V and 5 bases from J, with 8 bases between. The CDR3 DNA reads TGTGCCAGCAGTGAAGGGGGGCTGGAGACCCAGTACTTC. It yields the protein CASSEGGLETQYF.